One and the same sample provided the 14 T cell receptor beta chains below, sequenced in a study of blood T cell repertoires in COVID-19. TCRdb's copy holds only in-frame clones and misses some; the assay was immunoSEQ multiplex PCR. The sample holds 30,000 or so clones, more than 80% seen once. Sample: peripheral blood. These receptors were obtained from a human donor in a cohort sampled during active COVID-19.

The J gene is TRBJ1-4, the V gene TRBV30; no reliable D call. The CDR3 has 14 residues. CDR1 is GTSNPN and CDR2 is SVGIG in the germline V gene (reference sequence). Trimming stripped 3 bases from V and 5 bases from J, with 13 bases between. CDR3 protein: CAWRAGNANEKLFF. The CDR3 DNA follows: TGTGCCTGGAGGGCAGGAAACGCGAATGAAAAACTGTTTTTT.

J is TRBJ2-3 and V is TRBV28, with TRBD2 identical over 13 bases. The germline CDR1 and CDR2 sequences are MDHEN and SYDVKM. Trimming removed 9 bases from V and 4 bases from J; junction bases left unmatched: 7. This CDR3 is 15 amino acids long. The CDR3 DNA reads as TGTGCCAGTCAGGGACTAGCGGGGTTCGCAGATACGCAGTATTTT. The encoded protein is CASQGLAGFADTQYF.

The DNA of the CDR3 is TGTGCCAGCTCCCCCACCGGACTCTATGGCTACACCTTC. It yields the protein CASSPTGLYGYTF. The chain couples TRBV11-2 to TRBJ1-2; D gene ambiguous. V lost 8 bases and J lost 4, with 14 bases in between. Germline V gene sequence: CDR1 SGHAT, CDR2 FQNNGV. The CDR3 consists of 13 residues. Full variable domain (missing parts from reference TRBV11-2 and TRBJ1-2): EAGVAQSPRYKIIEKRQSVAFWCNPISGHATLYWYQQILGQGPKLLIQFQNNGVVDDSQLPKDRFSAERLKGVDSTLKIQPAKLEDSAVYLCASSPTGLYGYTFGSGTRLTVV.

V gene TRBV6-5 combines with J gene TRBJ1-4; D gene uncertain. The V end was cut by 7 bases, the J end by 2 bases, with 8 bases between. The CDR3 spans 13 residues. From germline, CDR1 is MNHEY and CDR2 SVGAGI. CDR3: CASKYGTNEKLFF. The CDR3 nucleotides are TGTGCCAGCAAGTACGGGACTAATGAAAAACTGTTTTTT.

The rearrangement uses TRBV4-2 and TRBJ2-2, with D perhaps TRBD2 (6 bases). The CDR3 sequence is 17 residues long. Between the trimmed V and J ends, which lost 0 bases and 4 bases, there was a span of 15 bases. Germline values: CDR1 LGHNA, CDR2 YNFKEQ. The CDR3 DNA is TGTGCCAGCAGCCAAGATGGAATCGGGGGAAGCACCGGGGAGCTGTTTTTT. Amino acid sequence: CASSQDGIGGSTGELFF.

As for this clone: Mismatch with germline at one junction end may stem from a read error. V usage is TRBV6-1 and J usage is TRBJ1-5, with D hard to call. This CDR3 region has 11 residues. Germline V gene data show CDR1 as MNHNS and CDR2 as SASEGT. The CDR3 DNA reads as TGTGCCAGCAGTGACCTGGGTCTAGGAGATTTT. Amino acids: CASSDLGLGDF.

This chain joins TRBV5-4 and TRBJ2-7; 11 bases agree with TRBD1. The CDR3 is 15 residues long. Germline CDR1 SGHNT, CDR2 YYREEE (reference sequence). With 10 bases clipped from V and 3 bases from J, the junction kept 12 bases outside the gene matches. CDR3 bases: TGTGCCTTCTTCCACGGGACAGGGGGTTACTACGAGCAGTACTTC. As protein: CAFFHGTGGYYEQYF.

The V and J genes are TRBV6-5 and TRBJ1-4; TRBD1 aligns across 7 bases. The CDR3 sequence is 15 residues long. The germline V gene has CDR1 MNHEY and CDR2 SVGAGI. V shed 8 bases and J 7 bases; nucleotides not matched to a gene: 13. As DNA, the CDR3 is TGTGCCAGCTGCAGAGAGGGGGCCTATGTTGAAAAACTGTTTTTT. Amino acid sequence: CASCREGAYVEKLFF.

The J gene is TRBJ2-2, the V gene TRBV6-5, with 7 bases identical to TRBD1. Germline V gene data show CDR1 as MNHEY and CDR2 as SVGAGI. V lost 6 bases, J lost 4 bases, and 2 bases stayed unmatched. CDR3 length: 13 amino acids. For the CDR3, the DNA is TGTGCCAGCAGCCGACAGGGCACCGGGGAGCTGTTTTTT. It yields the protein CASSRQGTGELFF.

V gene TRBV4-1 combines with J gene TRBJ1-1; maybe TRBD1 (6 bases). The CDR3 spans 17 residues. From germline, CDR1 is MGHRA and CDR2 YSYEKL. V was cut by 1 base and J by 1 base, with 16 bases left in between. CDR3 region: CASSQGTGGWGNTEAFF. CDR3 nucleotides: TGCGCCAGCAGCCAAGGGACGGGGGGCTGGGGGAACACTGAAGCTTTCTTT.

This rearrangement joins TRBV27 to TRBJ2-2; D gene unclear. The CDR3 is 12 amino acids. Trimming removed 6 bases at V and 3 bases at J, with 5 bases between. Germline V lookup: CDR1 MNHEY, CDR2 SMNVEV (reference sequence). CDR3 amino acids: CASRIDTGELFF. CDR3 DNA: TGTGCCAGCAGAATAGACACCGGGGAGCTGTTTTTT.

The chain employs TRBV11-3 and TRBJ1-1; D unclear. Germline loops: CDR1 SGHNT, CDR2 YENEEA. The CDR3 covers 13 residues. Trimming pared 4 bases from V and 6 bases from J, leaving 12 bases between. In nucleotides, the CDR3 is TGTGCCAGCAGCTCTCCTCAAAGCGCTGAAGCTTTCTTT. Translated, it gives CASSSPQSAEAFF.

The rearrangement uses TRBV7-7 and TRBJ2-2; 9 nucleotides line up with TRBD2. The CDR3 is made up of 17 amino acids. Trimming took 5 bases from V and 5 from J; bases not matched to a gene: 12. Per the germline V gene, CDR1 is SSHAT and CDR2 is FNYEAQ (reference sequence). CDR3 protein: CASSPSAGGLWTGELFF. The CDR3, as DNA: TGTGCCAGCAGCCCCTCAGCGGGGGGTTTATGGACCGGGGAGCTGTTTTTT. Looking up the rest from reference TRBV7-7 and TRBJ2-2 gives the full variable domain: GAGVSQSPRYKVTKRGQDVTLRCDPISSHATLYWYQQALGQGPEFLTYFNYEAQPDKSGLPSDRFSAERPEGSISTLTIQRTEQRDSAMYRCASSPSAGGLWTGELFFGEGSRLTVL.

The chain uses TRBV12-3 or TRBV12-4 and TRBJ2-7; the match to TRBD1 covers 7 bases. J was trimmed by 4 bases and V by 5 bases; bases with no gene match: 2. The CDR3 covers 12 residues. CDR3 amino acids: CASSPGQYEQYF. The CDR3, as DNA: TGTGCCAGCAGTCCGGGACAGTACGAGCAGTACTTC.